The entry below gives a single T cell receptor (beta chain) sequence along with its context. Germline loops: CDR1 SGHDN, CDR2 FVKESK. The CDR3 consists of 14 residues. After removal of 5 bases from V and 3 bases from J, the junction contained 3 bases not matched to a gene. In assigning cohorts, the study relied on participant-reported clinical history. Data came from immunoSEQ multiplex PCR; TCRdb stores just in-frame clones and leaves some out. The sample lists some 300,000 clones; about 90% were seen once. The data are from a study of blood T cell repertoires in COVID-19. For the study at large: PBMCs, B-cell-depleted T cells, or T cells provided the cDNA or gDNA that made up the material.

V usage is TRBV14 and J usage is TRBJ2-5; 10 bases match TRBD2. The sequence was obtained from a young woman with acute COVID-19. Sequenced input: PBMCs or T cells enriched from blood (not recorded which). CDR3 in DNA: TGTGCCAGCAGCAGCCTAGCGGGAGAAGAGACCCAGTACTTC. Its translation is CASSSLAGEETQYF.